This T cell receptor (beta chain) came from a study of cytomegalovirus exposure and HLA in healthy donors. Germline values: CDR1 SGHVS, CDR2 FQNEAQ. CDR3 length: 14 amino acids. V was pared by 1 base and J by 7 bases, with 11 bases between. A multiplex PCR was run with 60 Vbeta primers and 13 Jbeta primers. The data were produced by immunoSEQ multiplex PCR, yet TCRdb's version contains in-frame clones alone and is incomplete. The repertoire includes fewer than 250,000 clones, 60% to 85% of them detected once, and roughly 1.6% sits in the top ten. This TCR came from a woman aged 18 to 35 in good health and CMV-seronegative. The rearrangement uses TRBV7-8 and TRBJ2-1, with a possible D match to TRBD1 (6 bases). Sequenced sample: PBMCs. The CDR3 is CASSLVDRQNEQFF. The CDR3 DNA reads as TGTGCCAGCAGCTTAGTGGACAGACAGAATGAGCAGTTCTTC.